The present T cell receptor (beta chain) was sequenced within a study of human T cells and chemical hapten exposure. Whole-study context: Throughout a study of about 24 weeks, patients underwent weekly scalp administration of diphenylcyclopropenone doses. Broader study findings: Among expanded TCRs, significantly more large CDR3 similarity clusters formed than among controls.

The CDR3 is 12 residues long. Germline CDR1 reads SQVTM; CDR2 reads ANQGSEA. Between the trimmed V and J ends, which lost 4 bases and 2 bases, there was a span of 9 bases. Time point described: patch test 1, 2 weeks after DPC sensitization. Documented treatment: therapeutic diphenylcyclopropenone sensitization with weekly scalp DPC. This clonotype was picked up many times. What it binds is unknown. Individual cDNA molecules each carried unique molecular identifiers attached by the library. Original processing notes: Counting gave a median of around 100,000 TCRs per sample, with values ranging from about 23,224 to 690,600. One entry per CDR3 protein, called by TCRdb with MiXCR from the RACE reads. TCRdb's processing, not the authors' own work, is the source of the V and J calls. The sample carries approximately 80,000 distinct CDR3 sequences, around 11% recorded once.

The chain recombines TRBV29-1 with TRBJ2-7; D possibly uses TRBD1 or TRBD2 (5 bases each). The sequence was obtained from a woman aged 45 to 65 with alopecia areata. Some clones in this sample may be carry-over from other donors' samples. The sequences come from whole blood, collected in connection with sensitization to the hapten diphenylcyclopropenone (DPC). The DNA of the CDR3 is TGCAGCGTTGTCGGGACGACCTACGAGCAGTACTTC. Translating gives CSVVGTTYEQYF.